These T cell receptor beta chains were read from a single sample in a study of T cell responses to AZD1222 COVID-19 vaccine. Profiling relied on immunoSEQ multiplex PCR, and the TCRdb table lists in-frame clones only, not all of them. Among about 120,000 clones listed, around 84% were seen once. The sample here was peripheral blood, taken on day 0 of AZD1222 vaccination. The source is an adult in good health. The CDR3 runs from the conserved cysteine through the conserved F or W. D genes are given only for firm matches.

V gene: TRBV5-8
D gene: .
J gene: TRBJ2-2
CDR3 DNA: TGTGCCAGCAGCTTGAGACGGGCTAACACCGGGGAGCTGTTTTTT
CDR3 protein: CASSLRRANTGELFF

V gene: TRBV5-1
D gene: .
J gene: TRBJ2-3
CDR3 DNA: TGCGCCAGCAGCTTAGGCCAGGGCGCAGATACGCAGTATTTT
CDR3 protein: CASSLGQGADTQYF

V gene: TRBV15
D gene: .
J gene: TRBJ2-3
CDR3 DNA: TGTGCCACCAGCCCAACTGGGTCAGATACGCAGTATTTT
CDR3 protein: CATSPTGSDTQYF

V gene: TRBV3-1/TRBV3-2
D gene: .
J gene: TRBJ2-2
CDR3 DNA: TGTGCCAGCAGCCAAGCGTACAGGCCCAAAGGGGAGCTGTTTTTT
CDR3 protein: CASSQAYRPKGELFF

V gene: TRBV6-1
D gene: TRBD2
J gene: TRBJ2-7
CDR3 DNA: TGTGCCAGCAGTGAAGTGCCTAGCGGGAGGGATAGGGTCTACGAGCAGTACTTC
CDR3 protein: CASSEVPSGRDRVYEQYF

V gene: TRBV20-1
D gene: .
J gene: TRBJ2-7
CDR3 DNA: TGCAGTGCTAGTCGTACTTCCTACGAGCAGTACTTC
CDR3 protein: CSASRTSYEQYF

V gene: TRBV6-5
D gene: .
J gene: TRBJ2-7
CDR3 DNA: TGTGCCAGCAGACGCCACACTGAATTGGAGCAGTACTTC
CDR3 protein: CASRRHTELEQYF

V gene: TRBV28
D gene: TRBD2
J gene: TRBJ2-7
CDR3 DNA: TGTGCCAGCCGGGCGGGGGTCGAGCAGTACTTC
CDR3 protein: CASRAGVEQYF

V gene: TRBV2
D gene: .
J gene: TRBJ2-1
CDR3 DNA: TGTGCCAGCAGTGAAGGCCTCCTGGGTTACAATGAGCAGTTCTTC
CDR3 protein: CASSEGLLGYNEQFF

V gene: TRBV7-2
D gene: TRBD1
J gene: TRBJ2-4
CDR3 DNA: TGTGCCAGCAGCGTGGACAGGAAAAACATTCAGTACTTC
CDR3 protein: CASSVDRKNIQYF